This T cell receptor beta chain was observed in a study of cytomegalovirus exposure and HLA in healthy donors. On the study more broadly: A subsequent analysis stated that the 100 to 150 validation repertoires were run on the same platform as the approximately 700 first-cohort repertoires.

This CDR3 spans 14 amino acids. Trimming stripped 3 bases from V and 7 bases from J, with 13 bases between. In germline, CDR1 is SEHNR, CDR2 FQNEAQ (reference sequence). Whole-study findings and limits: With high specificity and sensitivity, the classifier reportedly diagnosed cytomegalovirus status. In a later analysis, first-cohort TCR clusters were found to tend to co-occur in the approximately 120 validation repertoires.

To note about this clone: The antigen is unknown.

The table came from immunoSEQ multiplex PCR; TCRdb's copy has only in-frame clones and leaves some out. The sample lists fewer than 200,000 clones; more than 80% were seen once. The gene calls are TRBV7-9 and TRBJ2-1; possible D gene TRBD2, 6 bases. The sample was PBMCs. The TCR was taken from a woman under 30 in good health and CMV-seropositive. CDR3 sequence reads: CASSFSREWNEQFF. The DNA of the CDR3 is TGTGCCAGCAGCTTTTCACGGGAGTGGAATGAGCAGTTCTTC. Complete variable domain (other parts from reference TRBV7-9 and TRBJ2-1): DTGVSQNPRHKITKRGQNVTFRCDPISEHNRLYWYRQTLGQGPEFLTYFQNEAQLEKSRLLSDRFSAERPKGSFSTLEIQRTEQGDSAMYLCASSFSREWNEQFFGPGTRLTVL.